This is a list of T cell receptor beta chains from one sample in a study of a mutant IDH1 vaccine in newly diagnosed glioma. These receptors' targets are unknown. The repertoire was sequenced with immunoSEQ multiplex PCR; TCRdb's copy has only in-frame clones and lacks some. The sample lists around 84,000 clones; approximately 78% were seen once. This specimen consisted of PBMCs, obtained from a glioma patient whose treatment included an IDH1 peptide vaccine. These receptor sequences come from a man aged 35-49 years with glioma. Each CDR3 is given with its conserved first and last residue. A D gene is named only where the DNA matches it firmly. Part of the rows lack a size; the others show once, few, many or a class for expanded clones.

j_call: TRBJ2-1
d_call: TRBD2
v_call: TRBV7-6
clone_size: .
cdr3_aa: CASSLRGSGGPSDEQFF
cdr3_nt: TGTGCCAGCAGCTTAAGGGGCTCGGGAGGGCCGAGCGATGAGCAGTTCTTC

j_call: TRBJ2-7
d_call: TRBD2
v_call: TRBV30
clone_size: .
cdr3_aa: CAWSPTSGRFSYEQYF
cdr3_nt: TGTGCCTGGAGTCCAACTAGCGGTAGGTTCTCCTACGAGCAGTACTTC

j_call: TRBJ2-3
d_call: .
v_call: TRBV5-4
clone_size: .
cdr3_aa: CASSLGQGRTDTQYF
cdr3_nt: TGTGCCAGCAGCTTGGGGCAGGGGAGGACAGATACGCAGTATTTT

j_call: TRBJ2-7
d_call: TRBD2
v_call: TRBV29-1
clone_size: .
cdr3_aa: CSVARDGGEQYF
cdr3_nt: TGCAGCGTTGCCCGGGACGGGGGGGAGCAGTACTTC

j_call: TRBJ1-2
d_call: .
v_call: TRBV5-1
clone_size: .
cdr3_aa: CASSLVKGGKDYGYTF
cdr3_nt: TGCGCCAGCAGCTTGGTGAAGGGGGGAAAGGACTATGGCTACACCTTC

j_call: TRBJ1-1
d_call: .
v_call: TRBV5-1
clone_size: .
cdr3_aa: CASSPGQLNGEAFF
cdr3_nt: TGCGCCAGCAGCCCTGGACAGCTGAACGGTGAAGCTTTCTTT

j_call: TRBJ2-3
d_call: .
v_call: TRBV7-8
clone_size: .
cdr3_aa: CASGPRTDTQYF
cdr3_nt: TGTGCCAGCGGGCCACGCACAGATACGCAGTATTTT

j_call: TRBJ2-5
d_call: TRBD2
v_call: TRBV5-1
clone_size: .
cdr3_aa: CASSSVGLAGARFEETQYF
cdr3_nt: TGCGCCAGCAGCTCGGTAGGACTAGCGGGGGCCCGATTTGAAGAGACCCAGTACTTC

j_call: TRBJ2-3
d_call: .
v_call: TRBV4-3
clone_size: .
cdr3_aa: CASSQGGQTKADTQYF
cdr3_nt: TGCGCCAGCAGCCAAGGAGGCCAAACCAAGGCAGATACGCAGTATTTT

j_call: TRBJ2-5
d_call: TRBD2
v_call: TRBV7-9
clone_size: .
cdr3_aa: CASSHGTSGETQYF
cdr3_nt: TGTGCCAGCAGCCACGGGACTAGTGGGGAGACCCAGTACTTC

j_call: TRBJ2-5
d_call: TRBD2
v_call: TRBV30
clone_size: .
cdr3_aa: CAWSDTSGGIETQYF
cdr3_nt: TGTGCCTGGAGTGATACTAGCGGGGGTATCGAGACCCAGTACTTC

j_call: TRBJ2-7
d_call: TRBD2
v_call: TRBV2
clone_size: .
cdr3_aa: CASNLAGGHSYEQYF
cdr3_nt: TGTGCCAGCAACTTAGCGGGAGGACACTCCTACGAGCAGTACTTC

j_call: TRBJ1-5
d_call: .
v_call: TRBV5-5
clone_size: few
cdr3_aa: CASSLGGGNQPQHF
cdr3_nt: TGTGCCAGCAGCTTGGGGGGAGGCAATCAGCCCCAGCATTTT

j_call: TRBJ2-4
d_call: .
v_call: TRBV30
clone_size: .
cdr3_aa: CACDTGSNIQYF
cdr3_nt: TGTGCCTGCGATACAGGGTCAAACATTCAGTACTTC

j_call: TRBJ2-7
d_call: .
v_call: TRBV28
clone_size: .
cdr3_aa: CASSLDGWGEQYF
cdr3_nt: TGTGCCAGCAGTTTAGATGGGTGGGGCGAGCAGTACTTC

j_call: TRBJ1-6
d_call: .
v_call: TRBV30
clone_size: .
cdr3_aa: CAWMGINSPLHF
cdr3_nt: TGTGCCTGGATGGGTATCAATTCACCCCTCCACTTT

j_call: TRBJ1-3
d_call: .
v_call: TRBV11-2
clone_size: once
cdr3_aa: CASSRALGHEVSGNTIYF
cdr3_nt: TGTGCCAGCAGCCGTGCCTTGGGACACGAAGTCTCTGGAAACACCATATATTTT

j_call: TRBJ2-3
d_call: .
v_call: TRBV27
clone_size: .
cdr3_aa: CASSKWTASTDTQYF
cdr3_nt: TGTGCCAGCAGCAAGTGGACGGCTAGCACAGATACGCAGTATTTT

j_call: TRBJ2-7
d_call: .
v_call: TRBV7-2
clone_size: once
cdr3_aa: CASSLGISSYEQYF
cdr3_nt: TGTGCCAGCAGCTTAGGCATCAGCTCCTACGAGCAGTACTTC

j_call: TRBJ2-4
d_call: .
v_call: TRBV9
clone_size: once
cdr3_aa: CASSVGSRANIQYF
cdr3_nt: TGTGCCAGCAGCGTAGGATCAAGGGCGAACATTCAGTACTTC

j_call: TRBJ1-1
d_call: .
v_call: TRBV7-6
clone_size: many
cdr3_aa: CASSPAGGRAEAFF
cdr3_nt: TGTGCCAGCAGCCCGGCCGGGGGTCGGGCTGAAGCTTTCTTT

j_call: TRBJ2-1
d_call: .
v_call: TRBV19
clone_size: .
cdr3_aa: CASSISWNNEQFF
cdr3_nt: TGTGCCAGTAGTATATCCTGGAACAATGAGCAGTTCTTC

j_call: TRBJ2-7
d_call: .
v_call: TRBV11-1
clone_size: .
cdr3_aa: CASSLDWPGAYEQYF
cdr3_nt: TGTGCCAGCAGCTTAGATTGGCCTGGGGCCTACGAGCAGTACTTC

j_call: TRBJ2-1
d_call: TRBD2
v_call: TRBV14
clone_size: few
cdr3_aa: CASSQDLERGYNEQFF
cdr3_nt: TGTGCCAGCAGCCAAGATCTGGAGCGGGGCTACAATGAGCAGTTCTTC

j_call: TRBJ1-4
d_call: TRBD1
v_call: TRBV10-3
clone_size: .
cdr3_aa: CAISAGTGVNNEKLFF
cdr3_nt: TGTGCCATCAGTGCTGGGACAGGGGTTAATAATGAAAAACTGTTTTTT

j_call: TRBJ2-5
d_call: TRBD2
v_call: TRBV5-4
clone_size: .
cdr3_aa: CASSLDAGGPWETQYF
cdr3_nt: TGTGCCAGCAGCTTGGATGCGGGAGGGCCTTGGGAGACCCAGTACTTC

j_call: TRBJ1-2
d_call: .
v_call: TRBV19
clone_size: .
cdr3_aa: CASSIAGLPTYGYTF
cdr3_nt: TGTGCCAGTAGTATAGCCGGTCTGCCGACCTATGGCTACACCTTC

j_call: TRBJ2-1
d_call: TRBD2
v_call: TRBV4-3
clone_size: .
cdr3_aa: CASSQDGGGSYNEQFF
cdr3_nt: TGCGCCAGCAGCCAAGACGGCGGGGGGTCCTACAATGAGCAGTTCTTC

j_call: TRBJ2-3
d_call: .
v_call: TRBV6-5
clone_size: few
cdr3_aa: CASRAGPGTDTQYF
cdr3_nt: TGTGCCAGCAGAGCCGGACCGGGCACAGATACGCAGTATTTT

j_call: TRBJ1-1
d_call: TRBD1
v_call: TRBV28
clone_size: .
cdr3_aa: CASNPDRVGAEAFF
cdr3_nt: TGTGCCAGCAACCCCGACAGGGTTGGGGCTGAAGCTTTCTTT

j_call: TRBJ2-1
d_call: .
v_call: TRBV11-2
clone_size: .
cdr3_aa: CASSLEGGQYNEQFF
cdr3_nt: TGTGCCAGCAGCTTAGAGGGTGGGCAGTACAATGAGCAGTTCTTC

j_call: TRBJ2-6
d_call: .
v_call: TRBV2
clone_size: once
cdr3_aa: CASTEGGSNVLTF
cdr3_nt: TGTGCCAGCACCGAAGGAGGGTCCAACGTCCTGACTTTC

j_call: TRBJ2-3
d_call: TRBD2
v_call: TRBV5-5
clone_size: .
cdr3_aa: CASSHGLTSGGTDTQYF
cdr3_nt: TGTGCCAGCAGCCACGGCCTGACTAGCGGGGGCACAGATACGCAGTATTTT

j_call: TRBJ2-3
d_call: .
v_call: TRBV7-7
clone_size: .
cdr3_aa: CASSPGYYTDTQYF
cdr3_nt: TGTGCTAGCAGCCCGGGGTACTACACAGATACGCAGTATTTT

j_call: TRBJ1-2
d_call: .
v_call: TRBV11-1
clone_size: .
cdr3_aa: CASSSPPPIGYGYTF
cdr3_nt: TGTGCCAGCAGCTCCCCCCCGCCCATAGGATATGGCTACACCTTC

j_call: TRBJ2-7
d_call: TRBD1
v_call: TRBV29-1
clone_size: .
cdr3_aa: CSSSGTGLREQYF
cdr3_nt: TGCAGCTCTTCCGGGACAGGGTTAAGGGAGCAGTACTTC

j_call: TRBJ1-2
d_call: .
v_call: TRBV7-2
clone_size: once
cdr3_aa: CASSFYRNYGYTF
cdr3_nt: TGTGCCAGCAGCTTCTACAGAAACTATGGCTACACCTTC

j_call: TRBJ2-6
d_call: .
v_call: TRBV7-2
clone_size: .
cdr3_aa: CASSNPGWGANVLTF
cdr3_nt: TGTGCCAGCAGCAATCCAGGGTGGGGGGCCAACGTCCTGACTTTC

j_call: TRBJ2-1
d_call: .
v_call: TRBV5-1
clone_size: .
cdr3_aa: CASSPAPQTGWGNEQFF
cdr3_nt: TGCGCCAGCAGCCCCGCCCCCCAGACAGGATGGGGCAATGAGCAGTTCTTC

j_call: TRBJ1-1
d_call: TRBD1
v_call: TRBV7-2
clone_size: .
cdr3_aa: CASSLAGGYGTEAFF
cdr3_nt: TGTGCCAGCAGCTTAGCAGGGGGCTATGGGACTGAAGCTTTCTTT